This T cell receptor beta chain derives from a study of cytomegalovirus exposure and HLA in healthy donors. Study observations and caveats: An analysis that came later showed most CMV-associated TCR beta chains appearing HLA-restricted.

PCR involved 60 Vbeta and 13 Jbeta primers. Assay used: immunoSEQ multiplex PCR; TCRdb lists only in-frame clones, some missing. The table includes under 200,000 clones, 75% to 80% detected once. Comments on this clone: Its antigen is not identified.

CDR1 is SEHNR and CDR2 is FQNEAQ in the germline V gene (reference sequence). This CDR3 has 17 amino acids. J lost 5 bases, V lost 5 bases, and 13 bases had no gene match. The sample was PBMCs. The TCR was taken from a man in his forties or fifties in good health and CMV-seropositive. V gene TRBV7-9 combines with J gene TRBJ1-4; 8 bases map to TRBD1. The CDR3 loop reads CASSLQGVGTRNEKLFF. As DNA, the CDR3 is TGTGCCAGCAGCCTACAGGGGGTAGGGACGAGAAATGAAAAACTGTTTTTT.